The 3 T cell receptor beta chains presented below share a single source sample, sequenced in a study of cytomegalovirus exposure and HLA in healthy donors. This PCR relied on a set of 60 Vbeta primers and 13 Jbeta primers. Generated by immunoSEQ multiplex PCR, the TCRdb table keeps only in-frame clones and is missing some. Here the sample spans 100,000 to 150,000 clones, about two thirds being singletons. The source material was PBMCs. These TCRs come from a middle-aged man in good health and CMV-seropositive.

This sequence joins TRBV15 and TRBJ2-7, with 7 bases matching TRBD1. The CDR3 runs 16 residues. CDR1 LNHNV and CDR2 YYDKDF come from the germline V gene (reference sequence). The ends lost 1 base at V and 4 bases at J; junction bases unmatched: 10. The CDR3 sequence: CATSRVAGTAEYEQYF. DNA for the CDR3: TGTGCCACCAGCAGAGTCGCCGGGACAGCTGAGTACGAGCAGTACTTC.

The chain joins TRBV13 to TRBJ2-7; 7 bases are a match to TRBD1. From germline, CDR1 is PRHDT and CDR2 FYEKMQ (reference sequence). This CDR3 is 14 amino acids long. Unmatched junction bases numbered 9, after V lost 5 bases and J lost 5 bases. The CDR3 sequence is CASSPITGVNEQYF. The CDR3 nucleotides read TGTGCCAGCAGCCCTATTACAGGGGTCAACGAGCAGTACTTC.

This clone was observed once. The chain employs TRBV9 and TRBJ1-2; possibly TRBD1 for D (6 bases). Germline-derived CDR1 and CDR2 are SGDLS and YYNGEE. Trimming stripped 0 bases from V and 2 bases from J, with 8 bases between. This CDR3 is built from 14 residues. Here the CDR3 reads CASSVGQENYGYTF. CDR3 DNA: TGTGCCAGCAGCGTAGGACAGGAGAACTATGGCTACACCTTC.